This T cell receptor beta chain was obtained from a study of cytomegalovirus exposure and HLA in healthy donors. The PCR made use of 60 Vbeta and 13 Jbeta primers. The repertoire was sequenced with immunoSEQ multiplex PCR; TCRdb's copy has only in-frame clones and lacks some. The sample has 63,000 or so clones, about 76% seen once. CDR1 and CDR2 (germline): LNHNV, YYDKDF (reference sequence). The CDR3 extends over 15 amino acids. The V end was cut by 0 bases, the J end by 9 bases, with 12 bases between. The specimen sequenced was PBMCs. The chain joins TRBV15 to TRBJ1-6; D ambiguous. The receptor's source is a man aged 50 to 60 in good health and CMV-seronegative. The CDR3 reads CATSRDLGVGSPLHF. As DNA, the CDR3 is TGTGCCACCAGCAGAGATCTGGGAGTAGGTTCACCCCTCCACTTT.